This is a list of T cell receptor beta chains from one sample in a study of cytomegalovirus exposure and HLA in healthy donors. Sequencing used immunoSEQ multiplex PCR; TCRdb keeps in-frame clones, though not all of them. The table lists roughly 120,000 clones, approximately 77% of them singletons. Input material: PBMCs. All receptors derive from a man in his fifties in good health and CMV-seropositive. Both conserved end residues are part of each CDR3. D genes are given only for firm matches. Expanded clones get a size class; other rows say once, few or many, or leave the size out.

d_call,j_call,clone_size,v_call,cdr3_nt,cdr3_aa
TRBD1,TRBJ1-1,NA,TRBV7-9,TGTGCCAGCAGCCCGGGACAGACGAGGAACACTGAAGCTTTCTTT,CASSPGQTRNTEAFF
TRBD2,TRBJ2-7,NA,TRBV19,TGTGCCAGTAGTGTGCGGGAGGGGAACGAGCAGTACTTC,CASSVREGNEQYF
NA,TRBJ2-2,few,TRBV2,TGTGCCAGCAGTGCCGGGAACACCGGGGAGCTGTTTTTT,CASSAGNTGELFF
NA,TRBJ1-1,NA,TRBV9,TGTGCCAGCAGCGCACGACAGGTTCCGAACACTGAAGCTTTCTTT,CASSARQVPNTEAFF
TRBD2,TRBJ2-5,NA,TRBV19,TGTGCCAGTAGTATAGAGGGGCGGGAGTCAGAGACCCAGTACTTC,CASSIEGRESETQYF
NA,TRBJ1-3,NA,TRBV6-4,TGTGCCAGCAGTGGGCCTCAACAGGTTTTACCGGGAAACACCATATATTTT,CASSGPQQVLPGNTIYF
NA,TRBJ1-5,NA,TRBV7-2,TGTGCCAGCAGCTTATCCCTTCTTACAGCCTCCAATCAGCCCCAGCATTTT,CASSLSLLTASNQPQHF
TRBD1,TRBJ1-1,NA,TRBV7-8,TGTGCCAGCAGCACCCTGACAGGGGTGAACACTGAAGCTTTCTTT,CASSTLTGVNTEAFF
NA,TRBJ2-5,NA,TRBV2,TGTGCCAGCAAAGAGACAGAGAGAGAGACCCAGTACTTC,CASKETERETQYF
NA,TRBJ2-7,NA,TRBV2,TGTGCCAGCAAAGGAGGGGCAGTAGGGTCCTACGAGCAGTACTTC,CASKGGAVGSYEQYF
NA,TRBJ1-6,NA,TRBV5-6,TGTGCCAGCAGCTTGAGGGGGGGCACAACTTCACCCCTCCACTTT,CASSLRGGTTSPLHF
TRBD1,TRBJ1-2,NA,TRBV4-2,TGTGCCAGCAGCCGGGAAACAGGGGTTGGCGGCTACACCTTC,CASSRETGVGGYTF
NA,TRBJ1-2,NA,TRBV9,TGTGCCAGCAGCGTAAATGCAGGATATGGCTACACCTTC,CASSVNAGYGYTF
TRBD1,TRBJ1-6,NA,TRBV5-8,TGTGCCAGCAGCAGGGGACAGCTTGTATCATCACCCCTCCACTTT,CASSRGQLVSSPLHF
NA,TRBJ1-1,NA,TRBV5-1,TGCGCCAGCAGCTTGGACGGTAAGGCTTTCTTT,CASSLDGKAFF
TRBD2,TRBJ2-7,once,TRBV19,TGTGCCAGTAGTACGACTAGCGGGCTTCAGCGAGGGCAGTACTTC,CASSTTSGLQRGQYF
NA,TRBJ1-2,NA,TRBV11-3,TGTGCCAGCAGCTTAGTTCGCCCGAGGTATGGCTACACCTTC,CASSLVRPRYGYTF
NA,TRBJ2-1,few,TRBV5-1,TGCGCCAGCAGTTCCGGACAGTCAAGCTCCTACAATGAGCAGTTCTTC,CASSSGQSSSYNEQFF
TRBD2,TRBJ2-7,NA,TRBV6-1,TGTGCCAGCAGCACAGGGACTAGCGCCTACGAGCAGTACTTC,CASSTGTSAYEQYF
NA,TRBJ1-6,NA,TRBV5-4,TGTGCCAGCAGCTTGCAAGGGGGCTCCTATAATTCACCCCTCCACTTT,CASSLQGGSYNSPLHF
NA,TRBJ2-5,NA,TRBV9,TGTGCCAGCAGCGTAGGAGCTCTCCAAGAGACCCAGTACTTC,CASSVGALQETQYF
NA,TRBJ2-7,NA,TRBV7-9,TGTGCCAGCAGCTCCGGGACAATGTCCTACGAGCAGTACTTC,CASSSGTMSYEQYF
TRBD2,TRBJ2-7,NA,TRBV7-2,TGTGCCAGCAGCTCCGGACTAGCTACGGACGAGCAGTACTTC,CASSSGLATDEQYF
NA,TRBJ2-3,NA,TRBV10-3,TGTGCCGCGAAGGGGGGGGAAATAGATACGCAGTATTTT,CAAKGGEIDTQYF
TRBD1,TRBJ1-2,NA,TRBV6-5,TGTGCCAGCAGTACCTCGGGACAGGGGGCTCGAGGCTACACCTTC,CASSTSGQGARGYTF
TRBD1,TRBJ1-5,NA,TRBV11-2,TGTGCCAGCAGCTACTCGGACAGGGAGGGCAATCAGCCCCAGCATTTT,CASSYSDREGNQPQHF
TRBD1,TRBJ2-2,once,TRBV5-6,TGTGCCAGCAGCCTGACAGGGGCCTTGGGTACCGGGGAGCTGTTTTTT,CASSLTGALGTGELFF
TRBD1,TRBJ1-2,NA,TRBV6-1,TGTGCCAGCAGTCGTGGACAGGGGACACGGGGCTACACCTTC,CASSRGQGTRGYTF
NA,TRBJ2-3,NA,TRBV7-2,TGTGCCAGCAGCATCGGGACAATCCTCGCAGATACGCAGTATTTT,CASSIGTILADTQYF
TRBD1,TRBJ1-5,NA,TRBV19,TGTGCCAGTAGCCTACGGACAGGGGATCAGCCCCAGCATTTT,CASSLRTGDQPQHF
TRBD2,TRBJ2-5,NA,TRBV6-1,TGTGCCAGCAGTGATAGCGGGTTCCAAGAGACCCAGTACTTC,CASSDSGFQETQYF
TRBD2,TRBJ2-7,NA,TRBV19,TGTGCCAGTAGTATGTCGGGGGGACTACGCTACGAGCAGTACTTC,CASSMSGGLRYEQYF
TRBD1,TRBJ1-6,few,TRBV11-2,TGTGCCAGCAGCTTAGTACAGGGGAACTCACCCCTCCACTTT,CASSLVQGNSPLHF
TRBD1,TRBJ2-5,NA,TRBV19,TGTGCCAGTAGCCCTTCGACAGGGGAAGAGACCCAGTACTTC,CASSPSTGEETQYF
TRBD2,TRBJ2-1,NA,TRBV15,TGTGCCACCAGCAGAGATCCCAGCGGGAGGTTCAATGAGCAGTTCTTC,CATSRDPSGRFNEQFF
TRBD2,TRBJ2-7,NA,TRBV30,TGTGCCTGGAGTGACGGACTAGCGGGAGTCCCCTACGAGCAGTACTTC,CAWSDGLAGVPYEQYF
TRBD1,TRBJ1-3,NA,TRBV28,TGTGCCAGCAGTCCCTGGAAGCAGGGGGAGGTAAACACCATATATTTT,CASSPWKQGEVNTIYF
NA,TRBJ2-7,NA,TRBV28,TGTGCCAGCACCTCGGACAGACACTACGAGCAGTACTTC,CASTSDRHYEQYF
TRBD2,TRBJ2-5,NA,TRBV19,TGTGCCAGTAGTATCGGACTAGCGGGAGAAGAGACCCAGTACTTC,CASSIGLAGEETQYF
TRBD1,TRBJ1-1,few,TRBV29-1,TGCAGCGCCCGACAGGGAGACACTGAAGCTTTCTTT,CSARQGDTEAFF
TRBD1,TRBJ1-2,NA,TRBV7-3,TGTGCCAGCAGTGACACAGGGGGCTATGGCTACACCTTC,CASSDTGGYGYTF
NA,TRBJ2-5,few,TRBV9,TGTGCCAGCAGCGTAGAAGCGGCCAATCAAGAGACCCAGTACTTC,CASSVEAANQETQYF
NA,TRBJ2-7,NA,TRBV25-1,TGTGCCAGCAGTGAGAAGGGGCAGTCCTGGACCCACGAGCAGTACTTC,CASSEKGQSWTHEQYF
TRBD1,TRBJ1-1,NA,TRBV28,TGTGCCAGCAGTTTCCCGATTACAGGGGGAACTGAAGCTTTCTTT,CASSFPITGGTEAFF
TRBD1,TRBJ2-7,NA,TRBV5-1,TGCGCCAGCAGCTTCTCGGGACAGAGTTACGAGCAGTACTTC,CASSFSGQSYEQYF
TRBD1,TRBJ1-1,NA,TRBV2,TGTGCCAGCAGCCAACAGGGGATGGGCACTGAAGCTTTCTTT,CASSQQGMGTEAFF
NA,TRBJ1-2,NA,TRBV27,TGTGCCATCCGATCTTCAATTCAGGGGACCTATGGCTACACCTTC,CAIRSSIQGTYGYTF
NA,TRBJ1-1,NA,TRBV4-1,TGCGCCAGCAGCCCGGCGGGCCCAGGGAACACTGAAGCTTTCTTT,CASSPAGPGNTEAFF
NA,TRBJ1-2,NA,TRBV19,TGTGCCAGTAGTGTGGGGGCTGATAGCTATGGCTACACCTTC,CASSVGADSYGYTF
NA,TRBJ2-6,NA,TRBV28,TGTGCCAGCAGTTTCCCAGTTGGGGGGGGCAGCTCTGGGGCCAACGTCCTGACTTTC,CASSFPVGGGSSGANVLTF
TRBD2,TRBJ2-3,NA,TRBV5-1,TGCGCCAGCACACCGGGACTAGCGGCTAGCACAGATACGCAGTATTTT,CASTPGLAASTDTQYF
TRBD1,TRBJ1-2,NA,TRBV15,TGTGCCACCAGCAGAGACCCTCCGGGACAGGGTCCGTGGGGCTACACCTTC,CATSRDPPGQGPWGYTF
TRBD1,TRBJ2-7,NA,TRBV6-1,TGTGCCAGCCGGTGGGACAGGGGGCGAAGCTACGAGCAGTACTTC,CASRWDRGRSYEQYF